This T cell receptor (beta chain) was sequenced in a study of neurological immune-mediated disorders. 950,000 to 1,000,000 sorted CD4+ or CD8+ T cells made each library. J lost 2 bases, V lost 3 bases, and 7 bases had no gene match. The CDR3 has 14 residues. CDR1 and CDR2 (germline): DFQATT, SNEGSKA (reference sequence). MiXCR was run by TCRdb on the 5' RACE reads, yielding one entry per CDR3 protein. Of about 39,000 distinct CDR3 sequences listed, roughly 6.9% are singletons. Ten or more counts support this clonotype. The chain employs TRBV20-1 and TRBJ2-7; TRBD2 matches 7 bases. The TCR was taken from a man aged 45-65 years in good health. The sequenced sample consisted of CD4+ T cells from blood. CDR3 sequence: CSASGLAETYEQYF. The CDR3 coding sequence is TGCAGTGCTAGTGGTCTAGCGGAAACCTACGAGCAGTACTTC.